The rows below give T cell receptor beta chains drawn from one sample of a study of shared clonotypes between healthy human individuals. Here immunoSEQ multiplex PCR was the method, and the copy in TCRdb shows in-frame clones only, minus some. This table holds over 800,000 clones, around 92% found once. The sequenced material came from naive CD8+ T cells sorted from blood. These receptors all come from a young man in good health. The CDR3 runs from the conserved cysteine through the conserved F or W. A D gene is named only where the DNA matches it firmly. Expanded clones get a size class; other rows say once, few or many, or leave the size out.

len	v_gene	abundance	d_gene	j_gene	CDR3nt	CDR3aa
18	TRBV5-1	once	NA	TRBJ2-1	TGCGCCAGCAGCTTGGGTCCTAGGGGAAGTATAGGTTTAAATGAGCAGTTCTTC	CASSLGPRGSIGLNEQFF
15	TRBV29-1	NA	TRBD1	TRBJ2-3	TGCAGCGTTGAAGAGAGGGACAGGGGAATAGATACGCAGTATTTT	CSVEERDRGIDTQYF
19	TRBV18	NA	NA	TRBJ1-4	TGTGCCAGCTCACCACCGGTACAGTCGGTCTGGGCAACTAATGAAAAACTGTTTTTT	CASSPPVQSVWATNEKLFF
16	TRBV29-1	NA	TRBD1	TRBJ2-1	TGCAGCGTTGAATTCCCCGGGACAGGGATCTACAATGAGCAGTTCTTC	CSVEFPGTGIYNEQFF
15	TRBV6-5	NA	NA	TRBJ2-3	TGTGCCAGCAGTTACTCGGTTCAGGGGGGAGATACGCAGTATTTT	CASSYSVQGGDTQYF
14	TRBV4-3	NA	TRBD1	TRBJ2-7	TGCGCCAGCAGCCAAGGGACAGGCGACTACGAGCAGTACTTC	CASSQGTGDYEQYF
16	TRBV4-1	NA	NA	TRBJ2-3	TGCGCCAGCAGCCAAGCTAACGGAGAATACACAGATACGCAGTATTTT	CASSQANGEYTDTQYF
17	TRBV19	once	TRBD1	TRBJ1-2	TGTGCCAGTAGTGAACGGACAGGGGGGTATGTTAACTATGGCTACACCTTC	CASSERTGGYVNYGYTF
15	TRBV11-3	NA	TRBD2	TRBJ2-1	TGTGCCAGCAGCGGGGAGCGGGAGGGCCGGCGAGAGCAGTTCTTC	CASSGEREGRREQFF
16	TRBV6-5	NA	NA	TRBJ2-7	TGTGCCAGCAGTTACTCGGGGCGGGGATCTACCTACGAGCAGTACTTC	CASSYSGRGSTYEQYF
13	TRBV7-8	NA	NA	TRBJ2-5	TGTGCCAGCAGCTTATTGGGCGGGAAGACCCAGTACTTC	CASSLLGGKTQYF
14	TRBV11-2	NA	NA	TRBJ2-7	TGTGCCAGCGGGGCTAGTTGGGACTCCTACGAGCAGTACTTC	CASGASWDSYEQYF
13	TRBV19	NA	NA	TRBJ2-7	TGTGCCAGTAGTATAGCGCCACCCTACGAGCAGTACTTC	CASSIAPPYEQYF
18	TRBV4-3	NA	TRBD1	TRBJ2-7	TGCGCCAGCAGCCAAGTGGCAGGGGGCCCGACGGTCCCCTACGAGCAGTACTTC	CASSQVAGGPTVPYEQYF
15	TRBV4-3	NA	TRBD1	TRBJ1-1	TGCGCCAGCAGCCAAGACCGGGACAGGAACACTGAAGCTTTCTTT	CASSQDRDRNTEAFF
17	TRBV7-8	NA	NA	TRBJ2-4	TGTGCCAGCAGCTTAGGGTTGGCCCGGACTGCGGTAAACATTCAGTACTTC	CASSLGLARTAVNIQYF
16	TRBV5-4	NA	TRBD2	TRBJ2-7	TGTGCCAGCAGCGATATTCGACCGGGACTAGTCTACGAGCAGTACTTC	CASSDIRPGLVYEQYF
15	TRBV4-3	NA	NA	TRBJ2-1	TGCGCCAGCAGCCCTGGGCTATCTTCTGGGAATGAGCAGTTCTTC	CASSPGLSSGNEQFF
16	TRBV7-6	NA	TRBD1	TRBJ2-7	TGTGCCAGCAGCTCAGGGACAGGGGGCTTCCCCTCCGGGCAGTACTTC	CASSSGTGGFPSGQYF
16	TRBV9	NA	TRBD2	TRBJ2-7	TGTGCCAGCAGCGTAGGGACTAGCGGGGGCTCCTACGAGCAGTACTTC	CASSVGTSGGSYEQYF
15	TRBV6-5	NA	NA	TRBJ1-3	TGTGCCAGCGCTCTTGGGGTTTCCTCTGGAAACACCATATATTTT	CASALGVSSGNTIYF
12	TRBV27	NA	NA	TRBJ2-7	TGTGCCAGCAGTACAAATGCCTACGAGCAGTACTTC	CASSTNAYEQYF